This T cell receptor beta chain appears in the sequencing data of a study of T cell repertoires in cytomegalovirus infection. Study as a whole: Indications of both CMV infection and matching HLA type were provided by public TCR beta signatures. Study-level results: Ex vivo responses were dominated by HLA-C-restricted CMV-specific TCR beta clonotypes.

For this clonotype: What it binds is not known.

One entry per CDR3 protein, called by TCRdb with MiXCR from the reads. The table records about 190,000 distinct CDR3 sequences, under 30% of them present only once. This CDR3 spans 14 amino acids. Germline lookup yields CDR1 PRHDT and CDR2 FYEKMQ (reference sequence). V lost 8 bases, J lost 4 bases, and 15 bases lay in between. The chain links TRBV13 to TRBJ1-3; D is uncertain. Specimen: PBMCs. The receptor's source is a human donor in good health (CMV status not recorded). Some clones in this sample may be carry-over from other donors' samples. The CDR3 DNA reads TGTGCCAGCGGACTAATATCGAGAGGAAACACCATATATTTT. Translation: CASGLISRGNTIYF.